This T cell receptor beta chain derives from a study of blood T cell repertoires in COVID-19. About the study: Whether acute or convalescent, the COVID-19 samples came from the United States, Italy and Spain. In each case, the material was cDNA or gDNA derived from T cells, B-cell-depleted T cells, or PBMCs.

In the authors' workflow: By means of reference gene primer amplification, nucleated cell counts were estimated. Some clones are missing from TCRdb's copy, which holds only in-frame ones; the method was immunoSEQ multiplex PCR. The D gene and trimming were derived from the DNA, and the V and J assignments and clone size from that table. Found here are over 250,000 clones, around 90% of them singletons; the top ten hold around 2%. The CDR3 totals 15 residues. Trimming cost V 7 bases and J 6 bases; bases outside gene matches: 7. In germline, CDR1 is MNHEY, CDR2 SVGAGI. The chain is built from TRBV6-5 and TRBJ2-1; 12 nucleotides line up with TRBD2. This sequence was found in a woman between 55 and 75 years old in a cohort exposed to, infected with or recovered from COVID-19 (not recorded which). The sequenced material came from PBMCs or T cells enriched from blood (not recorded which). The CDR3 loop reads CASIGLAGPRNEQFF. As DNA, the CDR3 is TGTGCCAGCATAGGACTAGCGGGGCCCCGCAATGAGCAGTTCTTC.